These 22 T cell receptor beta chains were all obtained from the same sample, sequenced in a study of shared clonotypes between healthy human individuals. Method: immunoSEQ multiplex PCR; TCRdb's copy keeps in-frame clones and lacks some. The sample records 450,000 to 550,000 clones, around 74% being singletons. The specimen was PBMCs. The source is a woman aged 40 to 50 in good health. Some clones in this sample may be carry-over from other donors' samples.

This clone came up once. The chain combines TRBV7-8 with TRBJ2-4; TRBD1 might be the D (6 bases). V lost 2 bases and J lost 7, with 15 bases in between. Germline assignment: CDR1 SGHVS and CDR2 FQNEAQ. The CDR3 contains 15 residues. CDR3 sequence (DNA): TGTGCCAGCAGCTTACGCGGGCAGGGGATGAACATTCAGTACTTC. This sequence encodes CASSLRGQGMNIQYF. The full variable domain, in which reference TRBV7-8 and TRBJ2-4 provide the parts outside the CDR3, is GAGVSQSPRYKVAKRGQDVALRCDPISGHVSLFWYQQALGQGPEFLTYFQNEAQLDKSGLPSDRFFAERPEGSVSTLKIQRTQQEDSAVYLCASSLRGQGMNIQYFGAGTRLSVL.

The rearrangement uses TRBV19 and TRBJ1-5; D not resolved. This CDR3 contains 13 residues. Germline V gene sequence: CDR1 LNHDA, CDR2 SQIVND (reference sequence). V lost 6 bases and J lost 0, with 6 bases in between. The CDR3 coding sequence is TGTGCCAGTAGGATAAATAGCAATCAGCCCCAGCATTTT. It is translated as CASRINSNQPQHF.

With respect to this clone: Other DNA sequences from this sample encode an identical CDR3 as well. J is TRBJ1-3 and V is TRBV18; TRBD1 matches 7 bases. Unmatched junction bases numbered 2, after V lost 3 bases and J lost 3 bases. CDR1 is KGHSH, CDR2 LQKENI, per germline. The CDR3 consists of 14 residues. The CDR3 nucleotides read TGTGCCAGCTCACCCGGGACAGATGGAAACACCATATATTTT. This translates into CASSPGTDGNTIYF.

The chain is built from TRBV7-2 and TRBJ2-1; 10 nucleotides match TRBD2. Trimming removed 6 bases from V and 4 bases from J; junction bases left unmatched: 6. Germline loops: CDR1 SGHTA, CDR2 FQGNSA. This CDR3 is built from 15 residues. The CDR3 coding sequence is TGTGCCAGCAGTCGCATAGCGGGAGGATACAATGAGCAGTTCTTC. Amino acids: CASSRIAGGYNEQFF.

The chain uses TRBV2 and TRBJ2-5; D ambiguous. There are 12 residues in the CDR3. Germline V lookup: CDR1 SNHLY, CDR2 FYNNEI. Trimming took off 3 bases at V and 4 bases at J, with 6 bases between the two ends. The chain's CDR3 is CASSDIAETQYF. The DNA of the CDR3 is TGTGCCAGCAGTGACATAGCAGAGACCCAGTACTTC.

The chain uses TRBV28 and TRBJ2-7; 9 nucleotides align to TRBD1. V shed 5 bases, J shed 2 bases, and the junction held 7 bases outside the gene matches. Germline V gene lookup returns CDR1 MDHEN and CDR2 SYDVKM. This CDR3 is built from 15 residues. Here the CDR3 reads CASSTGQGFAYEQYF. In DNA, the CDR3 is TGTGCCAGCAGTACCGGACAGGGGTTTGCCTACGAGCAGTACTTC. Complete variable domain (other parts from reference TRBV28 and TRBJ2-7): DVKVTQSSRYLVKRTGEKVFLECVQDMDHENMFWYRQDPGLGLRLIYFSYDVKMKEKGDIPEGYSVSREKKERFSLILESASTNQTSMYLCASSTGQGFAYEQYFGPGTRLTVT.

This chain uses TRBV5-1 with TRBJ2-7, with D perhaps matching TRBD1 (5 bases). V lost 0 bases and J 7 bases, leaving 14 bases between the germline ends. This CDR3 is 14 amino acids long. The germline V gene encodes CDR1 SGHRS and CDR2 YFSETQ. CDR3 sequence reads: CASSLGGSGPEQYF. The CDR3 DNA reads as TGCGCCAGCAGCTTGGGGGGCTCTGGCCCGGAGCAGTACTTC.

CDR3 DNA sequence: TGTGCCAGCAGCTTAAACAGGGCCACTGAAGCTTTCTTT. Encoded protein: CASSLNRATEAFF. V gene TRBV11-2 combines with J gene TRBJ1-1, with a weak D call TRBD1 (6 bases). The CDR3 is made up of 13 amino acids. V lost 2 bases to trimming and J lost 4 bases, with 8 bases between them. Germline V gives CDR1 SGHAT, CDR2 FQNNGV.

This chain links TRBV7-9 with TRBJ1-2; D unclear. There are 14 residues in the CDR3. Trimming pared 4 bases from V and 8 bases from J, leaving 17 bases between. Germline loops: CDR1 SEHNR, CDR2 FQNEAQ (reference sequence). The DNA for the CDR3 is TGTGCCAGCAGCTCCGACCCGCAGGCAGGAGGCTACACCTTC. Translation: CASSSDPQAGGYTF.

The chain employs TRBV18 and TRBJ1-1; perhaps TRBD1 as D (5 bases). From germline, CDR1 is KGHSH and CDR2 LQKENI. V was clipped by 3 bases and J by 1 base, with 12 bases between them. The CDR3 totals 15 residues. The CDR3 sequence is CASSPGATGNTEAFF. Written as DNA, the CDR3 is TGTGCCAGCTCACCTGGGGCTACAGGGAACACTGAAGCTTTCTTT. Combining the CDR3 with reference TRBV18 and TRBJ1-1 gives the whole variable domain NAGVMQNPRHLVRRRGQEARLRCSPMKGHSHVYWYRQLPEEGLKFMVYLQKENIIDESGMPKERFSAEFPKEGPSILRIQQVVRGDSAAYFCASSPGATGNTEAFFGQGTRLTVV.

V and J are TRBV7-3 and TRBJ2-7; no clear D. Looked up from germline, CDR1 is SGHTA and CDR2 is FQGTGA. The ends were cut back, 4 bases at V and 6 bases at J, with 19 bases in the middle. The CDR3 extends over 15 amino acids. CDR3 in amino acids: CASSSQVDSSVEQYF. In nucleotides, the CDR3 is TGTGCCAGCAGCTCCCAAGTAGACTCGTCGGTCGAGCAGTACTTC.

The chain employs TRBV11-2 and TRBJ2-7; D is unclear. CDR3 length: 14 residues. Deletions cut 2 bases from V and 4 bases from J, with 12 bases between. Germline V gives CDR1 SGHAT, CDR2 FQNNGV. The CDR3 coding sequence is TGTGCCAGCAGCTTATCAGGTTATCCTTACGAGCAGTACTTC. Residues: CASSLSGYPYEQYF.

The chain employs TRBV5-1 and TRBJ1-1, with D maybe TRBD1 (5 bases). This CDR3 comprises 13 residues. CDR1 is SGHRS, CDR2 YFSETQ, per germline. V was pared by 7 bases and J by 5 bases, with 15 bases between. CDR3 DNA sequence: TGCGCCAGCCGGGCAGGTGGGGGAACTGAAGCTTTCTTT. This sequence encodes CASRAGGGTEAFF.

This clone is a singleton in its sample. The rearrangement links TRBV11-2 to TRBJ2-1; 8 bases agree with TRBD2. The CDR3 is 13 residues long. Trimming took 0 bases from V and 8 from J; bases not matched to a gene: 0. Germline CDR1 reads SGHAT; CDR2 reads FQNNGV. The CDR3 nucleotides read TGTGCCAGCAGCTTAGAAGCGGGAGATGAGCAGTTCTTC. Amino acid sequence: CASSLEAGDEQFF.

This sequence joins TRBV18 and TRBJ2-3; D is perhaps TRBD2 (6 bases). V was cut by 2 bases and J by 2 bases, with 11 bases left in between. The germline gives CDR1 KGHSH, CDR2 LQKENI. The CDR3 has 15 amino acids. The CDR3 bases are TGTGCCAGCTCACCAATTGCGGGGACCACAGATACGCAGTATTTT. Residues: CASSPIAGTTDTQYF.

The J gene is TRBJ2-3, the V gene TRBV9; 12 nucleotides line up with TRBD2. This CDR3 spans 16 amino acids. Looked up from germline, CDR1 is SGDLS and CDR2 is YYNGEE. Trimming at V came to 2 bases and at J to 6 bases, leaving 7 bases not matched to a gene. Here the CDR3 DNA reads TGTGCCAGCAGCGTCGGACTAGCGGGACTAAGGGATACGCAGTATTTT. It specifies CASSVGLAGLRDTQYF.

This chain connects TRBV11-1 to TRBJ1-3, with 8 bases matching TRBD1. Unmatched junction bases numbered 3, after V lost 5 bases and J lost 0 bases. The germline V gene encodes CDR1 SGHAT and CDR2 FQDESV (reference sequence). The CDR3 extends over 15 amino acids. The CDR3 sequence is CASSADRVSGNTIYF. CDR3 bases: TGTGCCAGCAGCGCGGACAGGGTCTCTGGAAACACCATATATTTT.

The chain carries TRBV9 and TRBJ2-7; 7 nucleotides align to TRBD2. V trimming: 0 bases; J trimming: 1 base; junction bases outside the gene matches: 4. Germline-derived CDR1 and CDR2 are SGDLS and YYNGEE. The CDR3 has 15 residues. CDR3 bases: TGTGCCAGCAGCGTAGCGGCTAGCGGTTCCTACGAGCAGTACTTC. Translation gives CASSVAASGSYEQYF.

This clone was seen once. J is TRBJ2-7 and V is TRBV10-2; a weak D match, TRBD1 (7 bases). The CDR3 has 12 residues. The V gene's germline CDR1 is WSHSY and CDR2 SAAADI. Trimming left V 7 bases short and J 6 bases short, with 13 bases between. CDR3 loop: CASTQGGSEQYF. CDR3 bases: TGCGCCAGCACTCAGGGGGGTTCCGAGCAGTACTTC.

The chain combines TRBV30 with TRBJ1-4, with no clear D. Germline-derived CDR1 and CDR2 are GTSNPN and SVGIG (reference sequence). The V and J ends lost 1 base and 2 bases respectively, with 17 bases between them. The CDR3 sequence is 17 residues long. CDR3 bases: TGTGCCTGGAGTGGTCCCTATTCGGTGGGCACTAATGAAAAACTGTTTTTT. Protein product: CAWSGPYSVGTNEKLFF. The full variable domain, with the rest looked up from reference TRBV30 and TRBJ1-4, is SQTIHQWPATLVQPVGSPLSLECTVEGTSNPNLYWYRQAAGRGLQLLFYSVGIGQISSEVPQNLSASRPQDRQFILSSKKLLLSDSGFYLCAWSGPYSVGTNEKLFFGSGTQLSVL.

This chain connects TRBV5-1 to TRBJ2-7; D uncertain. V was cut by 3 bases and J by 2 bases, with 15 bases left in between. Germline CDR1 is SGHRS and CDR2 is YFSETQ. The CDR3 consists of 15 residues. The CDR3 DNA reads as TGCGCCAGCAGCTCGATCTCTCTCAACCCCTACGAGCAGTACTTC. Translation gives CASSSISLNPYEQYF.

In this sample, this clone turned up a few times. This chain uses TRBV18 with TRBJ2-7; D is possibly TRBD2 (5 bases). CDR3 length: 13 amino acids. V lost 5 bases and J lost 5, with 13 bases in between. In germline, CDR1 is KGHSH, CDR2 LQKENI. CDR3 amino acids: CASSTSGGNEQYF. The CDR3 DNA sequence: TGTGCCAGCTCAACAAGCGGCGGTAACGAGCAGTACTTC.